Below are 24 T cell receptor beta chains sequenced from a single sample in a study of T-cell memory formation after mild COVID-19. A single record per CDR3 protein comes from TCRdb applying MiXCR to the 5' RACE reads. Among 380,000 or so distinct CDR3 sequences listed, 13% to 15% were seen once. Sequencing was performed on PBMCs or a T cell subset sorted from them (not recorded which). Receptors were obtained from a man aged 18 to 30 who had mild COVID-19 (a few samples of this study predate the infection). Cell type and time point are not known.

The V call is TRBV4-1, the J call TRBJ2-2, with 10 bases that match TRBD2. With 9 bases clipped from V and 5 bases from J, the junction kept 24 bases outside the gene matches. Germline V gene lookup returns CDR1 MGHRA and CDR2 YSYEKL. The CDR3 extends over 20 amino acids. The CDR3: CASRFGLAVTSTRHTGELFF. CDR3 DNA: TGCGCCAGTCGTTTCGGACTAGCGGTCACCTCGACCCGGCATACCGGGGAGCTGTTTTTT.

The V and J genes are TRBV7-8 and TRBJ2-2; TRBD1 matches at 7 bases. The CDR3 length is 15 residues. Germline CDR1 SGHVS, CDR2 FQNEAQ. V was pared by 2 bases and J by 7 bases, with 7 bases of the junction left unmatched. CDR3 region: CASSLNTGAGGELFF. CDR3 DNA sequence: TGTGCCAGCAGCTTAAACACAGGGGCGGGCGGGGAGCTGTTTTTT. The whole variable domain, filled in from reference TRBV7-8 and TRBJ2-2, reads GAGVSQSPRYKVAKRGQDVALRCDPISGHVSLFWYQQALGQGPEFLTYFQNEAQLDKSGLPSDRFFAERPEGSVSTLKIQRTQQEDSAVYLCASSLNTGAGGELFFGEGSRLTVL.

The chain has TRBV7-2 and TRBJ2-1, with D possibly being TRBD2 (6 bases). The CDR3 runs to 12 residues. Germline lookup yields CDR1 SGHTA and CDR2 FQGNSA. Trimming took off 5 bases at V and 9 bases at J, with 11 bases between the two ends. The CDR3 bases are TGTGCCAGCAGCGTCTTGGGGGGTGAGCAGTTCTTC. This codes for CASSVLGGEQFF. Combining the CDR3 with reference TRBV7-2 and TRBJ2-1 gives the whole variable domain GAGVSQSPSNKVTEKGKDVELRCDPISGHTALYWYRQSLGQGLEFLIYFQGNSAPDKSGLPSDRFSAERTGGSVSTLTIQRTQQEDSAVYLCASSVLGGEQFFGPGTRLTVL.

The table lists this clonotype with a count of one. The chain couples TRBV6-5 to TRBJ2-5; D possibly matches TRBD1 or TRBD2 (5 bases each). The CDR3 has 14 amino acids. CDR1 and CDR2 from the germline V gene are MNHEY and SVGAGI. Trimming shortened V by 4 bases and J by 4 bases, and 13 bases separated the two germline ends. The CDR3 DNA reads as TGTGCCAGCAGTTTACTTGGGACCCCAGAGACCCAGTACTTC. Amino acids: CASSLLGTPETQYF.

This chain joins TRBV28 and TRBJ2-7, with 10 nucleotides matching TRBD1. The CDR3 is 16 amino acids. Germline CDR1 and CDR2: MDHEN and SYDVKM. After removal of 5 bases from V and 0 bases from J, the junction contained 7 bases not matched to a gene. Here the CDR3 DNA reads TGTGCCAGCAGTATAAGAGGACAGGGGGGCTCCTACGAGCAGTACGTC. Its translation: CASSIRGQGGSYEQYV.

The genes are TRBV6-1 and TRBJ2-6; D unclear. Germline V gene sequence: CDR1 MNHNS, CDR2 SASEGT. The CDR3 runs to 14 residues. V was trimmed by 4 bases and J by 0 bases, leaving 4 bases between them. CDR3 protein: CASSAYSGANVLTF. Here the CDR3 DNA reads TGTGCCAGCAGTGCCTACTCTGGGGCCAACGTCCTGACTTTC.

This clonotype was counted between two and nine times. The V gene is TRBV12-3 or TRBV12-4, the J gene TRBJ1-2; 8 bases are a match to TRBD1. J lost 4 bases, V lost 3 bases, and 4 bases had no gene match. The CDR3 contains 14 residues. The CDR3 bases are TGTGCCAGCAGTTTCCTGGGGACAGGCTATGGCTACACCTTC. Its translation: CASSFLGTGYGYTF.

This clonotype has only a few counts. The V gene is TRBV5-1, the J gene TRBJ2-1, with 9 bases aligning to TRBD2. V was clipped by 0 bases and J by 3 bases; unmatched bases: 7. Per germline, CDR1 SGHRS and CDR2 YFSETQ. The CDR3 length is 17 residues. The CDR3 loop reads CASSLALTTSGYNEQFF. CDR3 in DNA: TGCGCCAGCAGCTTGGCCCTAACGACTAGCGGCTACAATGAGCAGTTCTTC.

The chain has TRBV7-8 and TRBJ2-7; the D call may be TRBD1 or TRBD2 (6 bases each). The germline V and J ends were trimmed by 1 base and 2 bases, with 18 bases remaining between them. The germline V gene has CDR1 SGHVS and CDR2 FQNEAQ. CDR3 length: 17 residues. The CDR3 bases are TGTGCCAGCAGCTTAGTCGTTTCAGGGGACTCAGCCTACGAGCAGTACGTC. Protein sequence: CASSLVVSGDSAYEQYV.

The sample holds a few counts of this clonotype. CDR3 loop: CSALPGTLNTEAFF. DNA of the CDR3: TGCAGTGCCCTTCCAGGAACCTTGAACACTGAAGCTTTCTTT. The genes are TRBV20-1 and TRBJ1-1; D unresolved. Germline values: CDR1 DFQATT, CDR2 SNEGSKA (reference sequence). This CDR3 contains 14 residues. V was trimmed by 6 bases and J by 0 bases, leaving 14 bases between them.

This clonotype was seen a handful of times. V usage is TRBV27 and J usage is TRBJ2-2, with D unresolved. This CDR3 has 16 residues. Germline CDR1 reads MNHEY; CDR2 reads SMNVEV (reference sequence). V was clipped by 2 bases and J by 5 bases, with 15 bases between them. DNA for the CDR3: TGTGCCAGCAGTTTAAATGGACCCCCGAGAACCGGGGAGCTGTTTTTT. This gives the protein CASSLNGPPRTGELFF.

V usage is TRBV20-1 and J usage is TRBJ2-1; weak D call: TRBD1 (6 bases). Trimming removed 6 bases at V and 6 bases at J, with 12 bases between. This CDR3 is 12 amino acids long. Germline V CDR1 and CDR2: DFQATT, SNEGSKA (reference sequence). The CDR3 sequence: CSAEGQINEQFF. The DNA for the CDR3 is TGCAGTGCCGAAGGACAGATCAATGAGCAGTTCTTC.

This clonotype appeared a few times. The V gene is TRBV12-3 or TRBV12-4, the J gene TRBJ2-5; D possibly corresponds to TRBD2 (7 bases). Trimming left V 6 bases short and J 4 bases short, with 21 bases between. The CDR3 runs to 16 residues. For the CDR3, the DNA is TGTGCCAGCAGCCCGTTCATGGGGGGGGGGCGAGAGACCCAGTACTTC. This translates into CASSPFMGGGRETQYF.

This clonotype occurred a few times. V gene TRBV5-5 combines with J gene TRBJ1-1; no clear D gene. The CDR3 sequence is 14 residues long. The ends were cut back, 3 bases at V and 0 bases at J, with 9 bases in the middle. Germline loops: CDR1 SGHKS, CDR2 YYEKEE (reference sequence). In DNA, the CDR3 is TGTGCCAGCAGCTCCGGACCCATGAACACTGAAGCTTTCTTT. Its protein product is CASSSGPMNTEAFF.

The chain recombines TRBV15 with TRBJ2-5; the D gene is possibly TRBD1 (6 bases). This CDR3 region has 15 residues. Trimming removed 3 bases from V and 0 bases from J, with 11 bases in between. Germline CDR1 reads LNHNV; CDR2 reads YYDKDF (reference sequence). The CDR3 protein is CATSSVGQNQETQYF. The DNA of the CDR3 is TGTGCCACCAGCAGCGTAGGACAGAACCAAGAGACCCAGTACTTC.

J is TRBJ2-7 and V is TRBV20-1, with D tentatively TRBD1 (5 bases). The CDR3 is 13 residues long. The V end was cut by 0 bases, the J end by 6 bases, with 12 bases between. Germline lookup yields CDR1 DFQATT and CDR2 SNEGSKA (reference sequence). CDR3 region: CSARETASGEQYF. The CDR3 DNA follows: TGCAGTGCTAGAGAGACAGCCTCCGGCGAGCAGTACTTC.

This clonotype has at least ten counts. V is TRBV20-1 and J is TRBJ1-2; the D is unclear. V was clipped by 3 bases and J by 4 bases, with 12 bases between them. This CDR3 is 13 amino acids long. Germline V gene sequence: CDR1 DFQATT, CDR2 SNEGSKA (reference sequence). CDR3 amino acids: CSARVAGGYGYTF. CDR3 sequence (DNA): TGCAGTGCTAGGGTGGCAGGAGGCTATGGCTACACCTTC.

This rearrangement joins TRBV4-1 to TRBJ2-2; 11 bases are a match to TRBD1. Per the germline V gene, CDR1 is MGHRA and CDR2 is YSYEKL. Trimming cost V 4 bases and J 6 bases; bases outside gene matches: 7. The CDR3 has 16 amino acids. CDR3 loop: CASSLGQGARAGELFF. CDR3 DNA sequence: TGCGCCAGCAGCCTAGGACAGGGGGCAAGGGCCGGGGAGCTGTTTTTT.

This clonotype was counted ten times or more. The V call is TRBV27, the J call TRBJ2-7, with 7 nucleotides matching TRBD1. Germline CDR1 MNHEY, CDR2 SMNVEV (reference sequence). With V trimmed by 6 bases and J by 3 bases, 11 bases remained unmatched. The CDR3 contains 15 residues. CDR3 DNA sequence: TGTGCCAGCAGACAGGGGAGAGAGGTCGACTACGAGCAGTACTTC. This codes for CASRQGREVDYEQYF.

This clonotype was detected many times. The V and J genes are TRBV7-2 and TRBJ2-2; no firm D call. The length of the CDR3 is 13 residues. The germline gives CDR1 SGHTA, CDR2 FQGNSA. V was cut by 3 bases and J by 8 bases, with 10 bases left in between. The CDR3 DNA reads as TGTGCCAGCAGCTTCAGTGTTTTGGGGGAGCTGTTTTTT. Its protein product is CASSFSVLGELFF.

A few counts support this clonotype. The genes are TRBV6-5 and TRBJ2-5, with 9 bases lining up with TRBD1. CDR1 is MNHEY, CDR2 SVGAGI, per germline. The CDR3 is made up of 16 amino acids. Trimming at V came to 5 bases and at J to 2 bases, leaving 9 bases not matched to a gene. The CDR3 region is CASSPFRTGAQETQYF. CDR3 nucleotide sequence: TGTGCCAGCAGTCCCTTTAGGACAGGGGCTCAAGAGACCCAGTACTTC.

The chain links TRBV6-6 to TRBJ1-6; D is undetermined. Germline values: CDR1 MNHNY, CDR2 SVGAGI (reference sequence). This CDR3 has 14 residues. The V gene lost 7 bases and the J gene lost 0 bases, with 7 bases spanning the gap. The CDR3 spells CASTGASYNSPLHF. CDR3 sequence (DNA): TGTGCCAGCACGGGCGCCTCCTATAATTCACCCCTCCACTTT.

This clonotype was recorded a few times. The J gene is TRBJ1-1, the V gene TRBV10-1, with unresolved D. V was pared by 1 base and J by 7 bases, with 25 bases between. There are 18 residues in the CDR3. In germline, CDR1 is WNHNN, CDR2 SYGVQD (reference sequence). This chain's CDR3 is CASSEFQSFGQADIEAFF. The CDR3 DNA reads TGCGCCAGCAGTGAGTTTCAAAGTTTCGGGCAGGCTGACATTGAAGCTTTCTTT.

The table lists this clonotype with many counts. The chain's CDR3 is CASSSQQGNTEAFF. The DNA for the CDR3 is TGTGCCAGCAGTTCGCAACAGGGGAACACTGAAGCTTTCTTT. The chain links TRBV12-3 or TRBV12-4 to TRBJ1-1; a possible D gene is TRBD1 (6 bases). Trimming removed 4 bases from V and 1 base from J, with 10 bases in between. CDR3 length equals 14 residues.